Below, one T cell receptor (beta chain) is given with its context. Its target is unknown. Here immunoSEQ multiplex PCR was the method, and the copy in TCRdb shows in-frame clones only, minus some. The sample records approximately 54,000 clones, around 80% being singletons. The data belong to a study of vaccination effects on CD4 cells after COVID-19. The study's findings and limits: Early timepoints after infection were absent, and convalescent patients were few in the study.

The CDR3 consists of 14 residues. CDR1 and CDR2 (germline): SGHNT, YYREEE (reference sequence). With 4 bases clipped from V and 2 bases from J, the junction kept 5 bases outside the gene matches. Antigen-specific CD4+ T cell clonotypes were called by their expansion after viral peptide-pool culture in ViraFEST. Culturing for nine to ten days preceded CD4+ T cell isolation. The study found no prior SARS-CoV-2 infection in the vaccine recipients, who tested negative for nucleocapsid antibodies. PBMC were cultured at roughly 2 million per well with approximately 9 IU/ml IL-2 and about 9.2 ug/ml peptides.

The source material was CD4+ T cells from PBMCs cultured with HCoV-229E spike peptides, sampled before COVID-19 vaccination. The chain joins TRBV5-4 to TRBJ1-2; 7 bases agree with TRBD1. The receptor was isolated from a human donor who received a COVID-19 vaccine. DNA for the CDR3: TGTGCCAGCAGCGCCTGGGGACAGAACTATGGCTACACCTTC. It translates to CASSAWGQNYGYTF. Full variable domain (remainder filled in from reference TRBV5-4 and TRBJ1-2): ETGVTQSPTHLIKTRGQQVTLRCSSQSGHNTVSWYQQALGQGPQFIFQYYREEENGRGNFPPRFSGLQFPNYSSELNVNALELDDSALYLCASSAWGQNYGYTFGSGTRLTVV.